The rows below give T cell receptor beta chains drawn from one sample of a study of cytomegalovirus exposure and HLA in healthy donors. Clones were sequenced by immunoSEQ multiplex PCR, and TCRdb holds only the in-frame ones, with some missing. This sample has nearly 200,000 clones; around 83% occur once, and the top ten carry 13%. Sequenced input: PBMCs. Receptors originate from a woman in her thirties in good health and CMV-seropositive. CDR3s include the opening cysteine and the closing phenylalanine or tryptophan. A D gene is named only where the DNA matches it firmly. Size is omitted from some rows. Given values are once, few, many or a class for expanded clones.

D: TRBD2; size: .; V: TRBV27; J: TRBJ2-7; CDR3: CASSLNGGSYEQYF; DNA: TGTGCCAGCAGTTTAAACGGCGGGAGCTACGAGCAGTACTTC
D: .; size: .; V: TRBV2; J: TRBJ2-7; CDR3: CASSEDRDKPYEQYF; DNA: TGTGCCAGCAGTGAAGACCGGGACAAACCGTACGAGCAGTACTTC
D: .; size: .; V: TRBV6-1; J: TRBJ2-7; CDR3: CASIGVGSHSYEQYF; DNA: TGTGCCAGCATAGGGGTAGGGTCGCACTCCTACGAGCAGTACTTC
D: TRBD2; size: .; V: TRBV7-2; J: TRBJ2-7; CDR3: CASSLVVLAGAREQYF; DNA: TGTGCCAGCAGCTTAGTTGTCCTAGCGGGAGCGCGGGAGCAGTACTTC
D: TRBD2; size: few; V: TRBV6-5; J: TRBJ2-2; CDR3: CTTLRGDTGELFF; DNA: TGTACTACCCTTCGGGGGGATACCGGGGAGCTGTTTTTT
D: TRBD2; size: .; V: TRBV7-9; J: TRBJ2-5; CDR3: CASSLGLAGGLTATQYF; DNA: TGTGCCAGCAGCTTGGGACTAGCGGGAGGGCTGACCGCAACCCAGTACTTC
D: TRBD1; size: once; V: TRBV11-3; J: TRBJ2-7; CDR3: CASSLWTGEGYEQYF; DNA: TGTGCCAGCAGCTTATGGACAGGGGAGGGGTACGAGCAGTACTTC
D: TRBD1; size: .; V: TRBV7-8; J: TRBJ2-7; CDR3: CASSRGQVLEQYF; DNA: TGTGCCAGCAGTCGGGGACAGGTCTTGGAGCAGTACTTC
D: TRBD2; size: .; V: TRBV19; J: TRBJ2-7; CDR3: CATRSRGSSYEQYF; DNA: TGTGCCACCCGTTCTCGCGGGAGTTCGTACGAGCAGTACTTC
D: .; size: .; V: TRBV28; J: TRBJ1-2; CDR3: CASVSRGIGYTF; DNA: TGTGCCAGCGTCAGTAGGGGTATTGGCTACACCTTC
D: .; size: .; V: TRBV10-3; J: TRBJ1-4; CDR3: CAISPDRSDEKLFF; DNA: TGTGCCATCAGTCCCGACAGGTCCGATGAAAAACTGTTTTTT
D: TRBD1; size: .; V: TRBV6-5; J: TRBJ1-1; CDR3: CASSPGQGRTFF; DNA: TGTGCCAGCAGTCCAGGACAGGGGAGAACTTTCTTT
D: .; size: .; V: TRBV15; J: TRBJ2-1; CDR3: CATRPGGIHEQFF; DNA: TGTGCCACCAGACCAGGGGGGATCCATGAGCAGTTCTTC
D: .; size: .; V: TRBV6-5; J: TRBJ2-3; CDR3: CASSAPGADTQYF; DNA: TGTGCCAGCTCCGCCCCGGGGGCAGATACGCAGTATTTT
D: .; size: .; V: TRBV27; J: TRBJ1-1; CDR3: CASSRFRGTEAFF; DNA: TGTGCCAGCAGCCGCTTTCGGGGCACTGAAGCTTTCTTT
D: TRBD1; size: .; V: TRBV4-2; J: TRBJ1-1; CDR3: CASSQVPGTGNTEAFF; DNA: TGTGCCAGCAGCCAAGTTCCCGGGACAGGTAACACTGAAGCTTTCTTT
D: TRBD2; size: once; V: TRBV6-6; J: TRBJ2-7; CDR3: CASSYSSGGPSYEQYF; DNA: TGTGCCAGCAGTTACTCATCGGGAGGGCCGTCCTACGAGCAGTACTTC
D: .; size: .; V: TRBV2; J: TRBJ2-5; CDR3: CASKGGVVFETQYF; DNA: TGTGCCAGCAAAGGGGGTGTGGTATTCGAGACCCAGTACTTC
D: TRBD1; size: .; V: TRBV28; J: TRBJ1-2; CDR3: CASIPWGGQGYGYTF; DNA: TGTGCCAGCATCCCCTGGGGGGGACAGGGCTATGGCTACACCTTC